The entry below describes one T cell receptor (beta chain). Its specificity is not known. The V end lost 2 bases, the J end lost 10 bases, and 15 bases lay between the germline ends. The CDR3 extends over 15 amino acids. Germline values: CDR1 MNHEY, CDR2 SVGAGI. This specimen belongs to a study of T cells after yellow fever vaccination. TCRdb reprocessed the 5' RACE reads with MiXCR, giving one entry per CDR3 protein. The sample gives some 350,000 distinct CDR3 sequences, 3.5% to 4.5% of which show up once; 20% to 25% is in the top ten. General study results and limits: Once the booster was given, most primary-vaccination clones reappeared, at 95% to 97% for CD4 and over 70% for CD8. Peaking on day 5 versus 15, the secondary response was faster but weaker. Abundant contaminating clonotypes from the bulk population could appear in FACS-sorted repertoires.

The sample was PBMCs, taken 5 days after the yellow fever booster vaccination. The receptor comes from a man aged 18 to 30 who received the YFV17D yellow fever vaccine. The rearrangement joins TRBV6-5 to TRBJ1-6, with D maybe TRBD1 (5 bases). The CDR3 sequence: CASSYGPWGDSPLHF. CDR3 DNA sequence: TGTGCCAGCAGTTACGGGCCCTGGGGGGACTCACCCCTCCACTTT.